The 28 T cell receptor beta chains given below trace back to one sample, sequenced in a study of cytomegalovirus exposure and HLA in healthy donors (TCRdb year 2017). The method behind the library was the immunoSEQ multiplex PCR assay. For the multiplex PCR, a mixture combining 60 forward primers for TCR Vbeta segments and 13 reverse primers for TCR Jbeta segments was used. TCRdb obtained this table from immuneACCESS and retained in-frame rearrangements with V and J assigned. These tables miss some clones; where compared with another copy, unresolved V genes account for less than half of the shortfall, and the remainder is unexplained. The sample table holds fewer than 90,000 clones, of which 76% were seen once. The ten top clones hold more than 1.3% of the sample. The sequenced sample was PBMCs. The receptors come from a male donor in good health and CMV-seronegative.

The rearrangement joins TRBV15 to TRBJ2-1, with 8 bases lining up with TRBD1. Germline CDR1 LNHNV, CDR2 YYDKDF (reference sequence). The CDR3 is 14 residues long. V was clipped by 2 bases and J by 9 bases; unmatched bases: 6. This CDR3 is CATSRQGAQGEQFF. The CDR3 DNA sequence: TGTGCCACCAGCAGACAGGGGGCGCAGGGTGAGCAGTTCTTC.

This clone came up a few times. The chain has TRBV5-6 and TRBJ2-6, with TRBD2 as a possible D gene (7 bases). Trimming stripped 5 bases from V and 1 base from J, with 13 bases between. The CDR3 length is 16 residues. Germline-derived CDR1 and CDR2 are SGHDT and YYEEEE. The CDR3: CASRRGGTSGANVLTF. CDR3 DNA: TGTGCCAGCAGAAGGGGGGGAACTTCTGGGGCCAACGTCCTGACTTTC.

The V gene is TRBV10-2, the J gene TRBJ1-2, with D perhaps matching TRBD1 (6 bases). CDR1 and CDR2 (germline): WSHSY, SAAADI. CDR3 length: 13 residues. V was clipped by 2 bases and J by 4 bases, with 8 bases between them. The CDR3 DNA follows: TGCGCCAGCAGTGAGGCAGGGGTCTATGGCTACACCTTC. Protein: CASSEAGVYGYTF.

The J gene is TRBJ2-3, the V gene TRBV27; D ambiguous. Germline CDR1 MNHEY, CDR2 SMNVEV (reference sequence). The CDR3 sequence is 11 residues long. V was trimmed by 7 bases and J by 8 bases, leaving 10 bases between them. CDR3 sequence: CASKSVGTQYF. The CDR3 DNA follows: TGTGCCAGCAAATCCGTCGGTACGCAGTATTTT.

This clone has just a few counts. The gene calls are TRBV7-5 and TRBJ1-2. TRBV7-5 is recorded as a pseudogene. The CDR3 is 13 amino acids. In DNA form, the CDR3 reads TGTGCCAGAAGCTTAAGAAACGGCGGTGGCTACACCTTC. Its translation: CARSLRNGGGYTF.

V usage is TRBV18 and J usage is TRBJ1-1, with a tentative D call TRBD1 (5 bases). The germline CDR1 and CDR2 sequences are KGHSH and LQKENI. The CDR3 spans 15 residues. V was pared by 2 bases and J by 3 bases, with 13 bases between. This CDR3 reads CASSPGAGSYTEAFF. In DNA form, the CDR3 reads TGTGCCAGCTCACCAGGGGCAGGGTCCTACACTGAAGCTTTCTTT.

The chain recombines TRBV7-2 with TRBJ1-6; 7 nucleotides match TRBD1. Trimming took 4 bases from V and 3 from J; bases not matched to a gene: 9. Looked up from germline, CDR1 is SGHTA and CDR2 is FQGNSA. The CDR3 is 17 residues long. The DNA of the CDR3 is TGTGCCAGCAGCTGGAGGGGGACAGAAGTCTATAATTCACCCCTCCACTTT. Its translation: CASSWRGTEVYNSPLHF.

The chain joins TRBV27 to TRBJ1-2; perhaps TRBD1 as D (6 bases). The CDR3 has 18 amino acids. V dropped 8 bases and J dropped 2 bases, with 27 bases sitting between them. Germline V CDR1 and CDR2: MNHEY, SMNVEV (reference sequence). The CDR3 loop reads CASYRLSFTGKSNYGYTF. Written as DNA, the CDR3 is TGTGCCAGCTATAGGTTGTCATTTACAGGGAAGTCGAACTATGGCTACACCTTC.

This rearrangement joins TRBV18 to TRBJ2-5; D may be TRBD1 (6 bases). This CDR3 is 14 amino acids long. Germline V lookup: CDR1 KGHSH, CDR2 LQKENI. Between the trimmed V and J ends, which lost 6 bases and 2 bases, there was a span of 13 bases. The CDR3: CASSRGQLQETQYF. The DNA of the CDR3 is TGTGCCAGCTCCCGCGGACAGCTACAAGAGACCCAGTACTTC.

This clone was counted a single time. CDR3 in amino acids: CASSQLAAGRDSGYTF. The CDR3 nucleotides read TGCGCCAGCAGCCAGTTGGCGGCGGGGCGTGACTCTGGCTACACCTTC. The chain couples TRBV4-3 to TRBJ1-2; D perhaps matches TRBD1 (5 bases). Germline V gene sequence: CDR1 LGHNA, CDR2 YSLEER. The CDR3 is 16 amino acids. V gave up 3 bases and J gave up 7 bases, with 21 bases separating them.

This clone came up once. The chain has TRBV9 and TRBJ1-1, with 7 bases lining up with TRBD1. The V and J ends lost 3 bases and 3 bases, in that order; junction bases with no gene match: 8. The CDR3 extends over 15 amino acids. The germline V gene has CDR1 SGDLS and CDR2 YYNGEE. The CDR3 is CASSGNRDSYTEAFF. The CDR3 DNA reads as TGTGCCAGCAGCGGGAACAGGGACAGTTACACTGAAGCTTTCTTT.

V and J are TRBV28 and TRBJ1-6; D is ambiguous. CDR1 is MDHEN, CDR2 SYDVKM, per germline. The CDR3 loop spans 16 amino acids. V dropped 3 bases and J dropped 2 bases, with 11 bases sitting between them. The CDR3 spells CASSFFPTAYNSPLHF. CDR3 in DNA: TGTGCCAGCAGTTTCTTCCCTACCGCCTATAATTCACCCCTCCACTTT.

The chain is built from TRBV9 and TRBJ2-2; maybe TRBD1 (6 bases). CDR1 is SGDLS, CDR2 YYNGEE, per germline. With 2 bases removed from V and 2 bases from J, the gap between germline ends came to 13 bases. This CDR3 contains 16 residues. The CDR3 DNA sequence: TGTGCCAGCAGCGTTGGGGGCAGGGCCAACACCGGGGAGCTGTTTTTT. Amino acid sequence: CASSVGGRANTGELFF. Variable domain in full (rest from reference TRBV9 and TRBJ2-2): DSGVTQTPKHLITATGQRVTLRCSPRSGDLSVYWYQQSLDQGLQFLIQYYNGEERAKGNILERFSAQQFPDLHSELNLSSLELGDSALYFCASSVGGRANTGELFFGEGSRLTVL.

A remark on this clone: This CDR3 is also generated by other DNA sequences in the sample. The rearrangement uses TRBV5-1 and TRBJ1-1; 7 bases match TRBD1. This CDR3 is built from 13 residues. With 6 bases clipped from V and 2 bases from J, the junction kept 4 bases outside the gene matches. Germline CDR1 and CDR2: SGHRS and YFSETQ. CDR3 bases: TGCGCCAGCACCACAGGGGACAACACTGAAGCTTTCTTT. Translated, it gives CASTTGDNTEAFF.

The chain has TRBV28 and TRBJ1-4; tentatively, D is TRBD1 (6 bases). The ends were cut back, 6 bases at V and 7 bases at J, with 15 bases in the middle. Germline lookup yields CDR1 MDHEN and CDR2 SYDVKM. The CDR3 is made up of 14 amino acids. Written as DNA, the CDR3 is TGTGCCAGCAGACCCTCGACAGGCATTGAAAAACTGTTTTTT. Encoded protein: CASRPSTGIEKLFF.

The chain has TRBV6-1 and TRBJ2-1; 8 bases match TRBD2. There are 14 residues in the CDR3. The ends lost 7 bases at V and 8 bases at J; junction bases unmatched: 10. Germline V CDR1 and CDR2: MNHNS, SASEGT. In DNA form, the CDR3 reads TGTGCCAGCATCCGCTCCCGGACTAGCCATGAGCAGTTCTTC. Translation: CASIRSRTSHEQFF.

The V and J genes are TRBV28 and TRBJ1-2; 8 positions match TRBD1. From germline, CDR1 is MDHEN and CDR2 SYDVKM. The CDR3 is 12 amino acids. With V trimmed by 6 bases and J by 7 bases, 4 bases remained unmatched. CDR3 sequence: CASSDRGGGYTF. DNA of the CDR3: TGTGCCAGCAGCGACAGGGGAGGTGGCTACACCTTC.

The chain recombines TRBV10-3 with TRBJ1-2; D is ambiguous. The CDR3 runs to 12 residues. Trimming cost V 0 bases and J 11 bases, with 10 bases left between them. The V gene's germline CDR1 is ENHRY and CDR2 SYGVKD. The CDR3 region is CAISESTELYTF. The CDR3 nucleotides are TGTGCCATCAGTGAGTCAACAGAGCTTTACACCTTC.

This clone has just a few counts. This chain uses TRBV19 with TRBJ1-3; D is undetermined. Per germline, CDR1 LNHDA and CDR2 SQIVND (reference sequence). The V end was cut by 9 bases, the J end by 0 bases, with 12 bases between. The CDR3 loop spans 14 amino acids. The DNA of the CDR3 is TGTGCCAGCCTCGGAGGCAGCTCTGGAAACACCATATATTTT. As protein: CASLGGSSGNTIYF.

The V and J genes are TRBV18 and TRBJ1-3, with D possibly matching TRBD1 (6 bases). In germline, CDR1 is KGHSH, CDR2 LQKENI. The CDR3 loop spans 16 amino acids. The V and J ends lost 3 bases and 4 bases respectively, with 16 bases between them. CDR3 nucleotides: TGTGCCAGCTCACCTACGTCAGGGGTCGGAGGAAACACCATATATTTT. It translates to CASSPTSGVGGNTIYF. Filled out from reference TRBV18 and TRBJ1-3, the complete variable domain reads NAGVMQNPRHLVRRRGQEARLRCSPMKGHSHVYWYRQLPEEGLKFMVYLQKENIIDESGMPKERFSAEFPKEGPSILRIQQVVRGDSAAYFCASSPTSGVGGNTIYFGEGSWLTVV.

V usage is TRBV7-2 and J usage is TRBJ1-1, with D unclear. The CDR3 is made up of 15 amino acids. CDR1 is SGHTA and CDR2 is FQGNSA in the germline V gene. V was pared by 5 bases and J by 5 bases, with 18 bases between. CDR3 in amino acids: CASSLRIGSSTEAFF. Here the CDR3 DNA reads TGTGCCAGCAGCCTTCGAATCGGTAGTTCGACTGAAGCTTTCTTT. The variable domain in full, completed from reference TRBV7-2 and TRBJ1-1, reads GAGVSQSPSNKVTEKGKDVELRCDPISGHTALYWYRQSLGQGLEFLIYFQGNSAPDKSGLPSDRFSAERTGGSVSTLTIQRTQQEDSAVYLCASSLRIGSSTEAFFGQGTRLTVV.

This clone turned up a few times. This chain connects TRBV6-1 to TRBJ1-6; tentatively, D is TRBD1 (6 bases). Germline V gene sequence: CDR1 MNHNS, CDR2 SASEGT. Trimming cost V 8 bases and J 9 bases, with 17 bases left between them. CDR3 length: 14 amino acids. CDR3 bases: TGTGCCAGCCTGACCAGGGGAAGAGGTTCACCCCTCCACTTT. Amino acids: CASLTRGRGSPLHF.

This clone was seen only once. The junction does not match germline at one end; this may be a read error. The chain links TRBV5-1 to TRBJ2-7; a weak D match, TRBD2 (5 bases). The CDR3 sequence is 14 residues long. Germline loops: CDR1 SGHRS, CDR2 YFSETQ. Here the CDR3 DNA reads TGCGCCAGCAGCGGACTGGGAAGAGGCGACGAGCAGTGCTTC. Residues: CASSGLGRGDEQCF.

The V and J genes are TRBV27 and TRBJ2-2; D gene ambiguous. There are 12 residues in the CDR3. In germline, CDR1 is MNHEY, CDR2 SMNVEV (reference sequence). V was trimmed by 9 bases and J by 0 bases, leaving 5 bases between them. CDR3 sequence: CASAANTGELFF. Written as DNA, the CDR3 is TGTGCCAGTGCAGCGAACACCGGGGAGCTGTTTTTT.

This chain connects TRBV6-5 to TRBJ2-3; the D gene is possibly TRBD2 (5 bases). Germline lookup yields CDR1 MNHEY and CDR2 SVGAGI. The CDR3 loop spans 14 amino acids. V shed 2 bases and J shed 1 base, with 7 bases lying between them. The CDR3 region has the DNA TGTGCCAGCAGTTACGGGCGGGGCACAGATACGCAGTATTTT. Its protein is CASSYGRGTDTQYF.

This chain links TRBV7-2 with TRBJ1-2, with D unresolved. Germline loops: CDR1 SGHTA, CDR2 FQGNSA. The CDR3 contains 15 residues. V shed 5 bases and J shed 8 bases, with 21 bases lying between them. CDR3 region: CASSPAGWEGSGYTF. CDR3 coding DNA: TGTGCCAGCAGCCCCGCCGGGTGGGAGGGTTCGGGCTACACCTTC.

The rearrangement links TRBV7-9 to TRBJ2-1, with D tentatively TRBD2 (5 bases). Germline CDR1 SEHNR, CDR2 FQNEAQ (reference sequence). The CDR3 length is 14 residues. V lost 5 bases to trimming and J lost 8 bases, with 16 bases between them. CDR3 DNA sequence: TGTGCCAGCAGCATCCCTGGACTCCCCCATGAGCAGTTCTTC. This sequence encodes CASSIPGLPHEQFF.

V is TRBV11-2 and J is TRBJ1-1; D not certain. This CDR3 spans 13 amino acids. The germline V gene encodes CDR1 SGHAT and CDR2 FQNNGV. V was clipped by 5 bases and J by 0 bases, with 7 bases between them. The CDR3 DNA sequence: TGTGCCAGCAGCCGGAGCGTGAACACTGAAGCTTTCTTT. This sequence encodes CASSRSVNTEAFF.